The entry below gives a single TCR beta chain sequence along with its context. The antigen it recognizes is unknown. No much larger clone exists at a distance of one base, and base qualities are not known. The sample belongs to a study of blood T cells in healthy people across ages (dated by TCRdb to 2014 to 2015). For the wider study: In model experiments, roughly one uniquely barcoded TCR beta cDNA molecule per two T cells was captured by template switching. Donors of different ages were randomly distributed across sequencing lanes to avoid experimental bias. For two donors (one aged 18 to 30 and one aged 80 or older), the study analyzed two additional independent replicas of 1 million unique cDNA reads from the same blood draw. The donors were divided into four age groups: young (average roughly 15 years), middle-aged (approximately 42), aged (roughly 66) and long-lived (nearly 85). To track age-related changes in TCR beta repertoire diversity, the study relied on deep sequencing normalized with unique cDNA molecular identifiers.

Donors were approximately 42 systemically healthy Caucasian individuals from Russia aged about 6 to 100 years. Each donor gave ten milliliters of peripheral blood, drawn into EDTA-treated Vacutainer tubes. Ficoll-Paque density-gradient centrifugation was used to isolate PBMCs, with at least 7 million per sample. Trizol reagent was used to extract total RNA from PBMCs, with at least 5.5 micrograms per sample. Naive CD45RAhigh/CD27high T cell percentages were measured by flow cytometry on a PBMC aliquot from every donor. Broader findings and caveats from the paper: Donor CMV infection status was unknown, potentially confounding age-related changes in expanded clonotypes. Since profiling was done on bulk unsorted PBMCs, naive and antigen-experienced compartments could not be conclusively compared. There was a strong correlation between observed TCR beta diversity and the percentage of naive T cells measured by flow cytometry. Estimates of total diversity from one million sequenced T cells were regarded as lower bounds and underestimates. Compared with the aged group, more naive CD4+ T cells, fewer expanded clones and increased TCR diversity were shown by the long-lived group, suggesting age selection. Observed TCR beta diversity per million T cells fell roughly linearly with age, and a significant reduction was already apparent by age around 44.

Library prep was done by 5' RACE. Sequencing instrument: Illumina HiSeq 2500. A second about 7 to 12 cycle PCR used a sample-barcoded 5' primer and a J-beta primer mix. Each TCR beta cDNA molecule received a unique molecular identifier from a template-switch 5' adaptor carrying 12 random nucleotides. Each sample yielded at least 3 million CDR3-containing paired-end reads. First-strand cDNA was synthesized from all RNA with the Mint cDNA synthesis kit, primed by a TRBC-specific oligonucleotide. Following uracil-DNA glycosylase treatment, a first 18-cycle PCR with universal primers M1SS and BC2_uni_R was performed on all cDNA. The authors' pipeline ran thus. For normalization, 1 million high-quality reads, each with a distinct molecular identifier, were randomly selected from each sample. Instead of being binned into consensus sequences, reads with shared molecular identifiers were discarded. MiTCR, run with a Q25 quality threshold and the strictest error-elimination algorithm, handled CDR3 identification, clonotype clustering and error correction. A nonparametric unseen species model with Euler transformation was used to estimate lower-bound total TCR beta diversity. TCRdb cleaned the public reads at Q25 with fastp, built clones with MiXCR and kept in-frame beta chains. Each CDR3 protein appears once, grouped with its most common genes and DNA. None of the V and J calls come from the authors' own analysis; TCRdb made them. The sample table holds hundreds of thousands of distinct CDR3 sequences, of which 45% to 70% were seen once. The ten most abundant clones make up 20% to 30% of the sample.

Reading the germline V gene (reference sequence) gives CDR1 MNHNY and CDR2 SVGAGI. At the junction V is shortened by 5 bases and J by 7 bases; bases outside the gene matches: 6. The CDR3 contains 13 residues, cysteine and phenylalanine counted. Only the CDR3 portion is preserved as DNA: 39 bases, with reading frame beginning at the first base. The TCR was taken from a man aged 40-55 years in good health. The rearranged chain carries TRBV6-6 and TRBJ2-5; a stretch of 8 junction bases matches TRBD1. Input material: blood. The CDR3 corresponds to CASSPDRAGTQYF. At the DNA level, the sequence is TGTGCCAGCAGTCCGGACAGGGCGGGGACCCAGTACTTC.